Below, one T cell receptor (beta chain) is given with its context. Its target antigen remains unknown. No base qualities exist here, and no much larger clone lies one base off it. Preparation of the library involved the immunoSEQ multiplex PCR assay. For the multiplex PCR, a mixture combining 60 forward primers for TCR Vbeta segments and 13 reverse primers for TCR Jbeta segments was used. The CDR3 region of rearranged TCR beta genes was amplified from genomic DNA with a multiplex PCR assay. The amplified TCR beta libraries were sequenced on the Illumina HiSeq System as 87-base-pair reads. In the paper's pipeline: In a later analysis, some 80 million unique TCR beta chains were counted across the roughly 670 repertoires, and around 10 million of these chains were shared by at least two donors. A nearest-neighbor algorithm error-corrected the raw reads and collapsed the reads into unique sequences, merging closely related sequences to remove PCR and sequencing errors. Alignment of CDR3 sequences to IMGT reference sequences was used to assign V, D and J gene segments. For a sequence to be retained, a match of at least six nucleotides was required to both a V gene segment and a J gene segment. A rearrangement was called productive if the CDR3 had no stop codons and remained in frame with V and J, and every other rearrangement was called non-productive. Following IMGT convention, CDR3 was defined as the stretch from the second conserved V-encoded cysteine up to the conserved J-encoded phenylalanine. The earlier analysis of roughly 590 of the donors excluded sequences that lacked an unambiguous match to a single V gene segment. An earlier analysis of fewer than 750 of the donors classified V segments as functional when productive rearrangements were above 56.7% and as segregating when the standard deviation between donors was above 5%. A statistical classification framework was developed to diagnose cytomegalovirus status using the catalog of TCR beta chain sequences. In a later analysis, TCR nucleotide sequences were compared against IMGT/GENE-DB human TR gene sequences so that V and J genes could be assigned. Using the TCRdist pipeline, a later analysis assigned CDR3 sequences along with most-parsimonious VDJ recombination scenarios. In a later analysis, each TCR beta chain was defined by its CDR3 amino acid sequence together with its V-gene family, and reads lacking a unique V-gene family were excluded. To address suspected cross-contamination and a sequencing artifact, a later analysis removed roughly 580 highly shared, low-generation-probability nucleotide sequences. A later analysis calculated a clonal expansion index for each public chain from normalized within-repertoire ranks of inferred template counts. In a later analysis, generation probabilities were computed with a VDJ recombination model fitted to out-of-frame rearrangements, and the resulting probabilities were checked against IGoR. In a later analysis, TCR-TCR, TCR-HLA and TCR-CMV co-occurrence was scored with hypergeometric tests, and a repertoire-size bias correction was applied to TCR pairs. A later analysis estimated false discovery rates by permuting HLA or CMV assignments 20 times. In a later analysis, co-occurring TCRs were grouped using DBSCAN, with TCRdist sequence similarity added in when clustering inside HLA-allele-positive subsets. Co-occurrence clustering excluded repertoires with fewer than 30,000 or more than 120,000 public chains, plus five with anomalous nucleotide sharing. TCRdb took over this immuneACCESS table, retaining in-frame rearrangements with V and J assigned. Such tables are incomplete; in checked studies, under half of the missing clones stem from an unresolved V gene, and the remainder is unexplained. V and J calls plus clone size are reproduced from that table; the DNA served to infer D and trimming. The sample records around 190,000 clones, about four fifths of which are singletons. The ten most abundant clones make up over 4% of the sample.

The cohort was made up of roughly 670 healthy bone marrow donors. Cohort members were all nominally healthy when sampled, although unrecorded immune exposures were likely present. The donor tested CMV seropositive, placing the donor among the 289 seropositive members of the cohort. A peripheral blood sample was provided by each donor, and peripheral blood mononuclear cells were used for TCR beta sequencing. Genomic DNA was extracted from the blood cell samples with the Qiagen DNeasy Blood Extraction Kit. The CDR3 holds 12 amino acids from the cysteine to the phenylalanine. Only the CDR3 portion is preserved as DNA: 36 bases, with reading frame beginning at the first base. V drops 0 bases and J drops 7 bases, leaving 6 bases in between. Reading the germline V gene gives CDR1 LGHNA and CDR2 YSLEER. This specimen comes from a study of cytomegalovirus exposure and HLA in healthy donors (TCRdb year 2017). Turning to the overall study: An earlier analysis of some 500 of the donors reported about 290 Gb of sequence data and 117 million unique TCR beta sequences from some 180 million T cells. An early release covering about 600 HLA-typed donors comprised approximately 300 gigabases of sequencing data and 85 million or so unique TCR sequences. Among the roughly 380 genotyped donors, more than 70% belonged to the genetic ancestry cluster associated with self-reported Caucasian donors. The study aimed to test whether signatures of past pathogen exposure could be identified by cataloging public T cell receptors. The T cell repertoires of some 670 subjects were profiled by immunosequencing and related to cytomegalovirus serostatus. In addition to the first cohort of 666 subjects, a separate validation cohort of approximately 130 different subjects was used. To predict cytomegalovirus infection status, the study brought together high-throughput TCR immunosequencing, statistical association of individual TCRs with disease status, and machine learning. In a later analysis, previously published TCR beta repertoires from about 640 donors were re-analyzed and high-resolution HLA genotyping was added so that TCR occurrence patterns could be studied. In the later analysis, no new phenotypic data were used to find candidate immune exposures; instead, reliance was placed on TCR beta sequences and their occurrence across donors. To decide whether each TCR beta V gene segment behaved as functional or pseudogenic, an earlier analysis of approximately 600 of the donors relied on high-throughput TCR beta sequencing. Donor age, sex, ethnicity and CMV serostatus were compiled together with the repertoire data. A later genetic analysis took genome-wide SNP genotypes for about 65% of the roughly 670 donors and used that subset as a discovery cohort. All discovery cohort repertoires had been generated on a single sequencing platform. Both class I and class II loci were covered by HLA typing, at four-digit resolution. The number of typed donors differed by locus: roughly 620-640 for A, B, C, DRB1 and DQB1; 500 to 550 for DQA1; approximately 600 for DPA1; and approximately 450 for DPB1. Roughly five DR-DQ haplotypes were handled as single units for association and clustering, since linkage in the cohort was strong. On average, around 230,000 unique TCR beta nucleotide sequences were sequenced per donor among 398 genotyped donors of the cohort, with roughly 18% of those sequences being non-productive. Here is what the overall study found, with its caveats: This cohort had only TCR beta chains sequenced, and the lack of alpha or paired-chain data limited which features could be detected. In an earlier analysis of approximately 590 of the donors, most TCR beta V segments appeared in productive rearrangements about 87% or about 30% of the time, broadly matching IMGT annotations. In a later analysis, several top co-occurrence clusters were reported to appear linked to parvovirus B19, influenza, CMV and Epstein-Barr virus. Because HLA typing was unavailable for some donors at each locus, only the typed subset was used in association tests. A later analysis found that HLA-associated TCR beta chains were more clonally expanded and had lower generation probabilities than equally common non-associated chains. The only immune exposure information available for the cohort was CMV serostatus. A cluster of highly shared sequence variants was judged likely to be a technical artifact of the sequencing pipeline. A further reported finding was that TCR beta sequences accurately predicted the HLA-A and HLA-B alleles for most subjects in the first cohort. Most TCR sequences were observed very rarely across donors, whereas some public TCRs were present in many individuals. Because the 87-base-pair reads could not distinguish some IMGT-functional V segments, including TRBV6-2 and TRBV6-3, those segments were excluded. Assigning TCR associations to individual alleles was difficult when HLA alleles, especially DR and DQ, strongly co-occurred. Three of the identified cytomegalovirus-associated TCR beta chains were confirmed in vitro to be specific for cytomegalovirus antigens. The study listed 164 TCR beta chains as associated with cytomegalovirus. Linkage disequilibrium might explain the correlated functional status among segregating V segments, but an unknown experimental factor could not be ruled out. Specific HLA alleles were associated with more than 15,000 TCR beta sequences at a false discovery rate of 0.05 in a later analysis. The presence/absence analyses assumed that sequencing depth was roughly uniform across donors, and that assumption may not be true. It was suggested by the authors that the approach could potentially be generalized to other disease states and immunological phenotypes. In a later analysis, the rate of TCR association differed among HLA loci, with DRB1 alleles having the most associated TCRs and HLA-C alleles having the fewest. In both the original and validation cohorts, the classifier was reported to diagnose cytomegalovirus status with high specificity and sensitivity. In a later genetic analysis, a missense DCLRE1C variant was associated with V-gene and J-gene trimming of TCR beta chains, and the association was replicated in an independent cohort. About 17 rarely observed V segments, including chromosome 9 orphons, were excluded from the earlier analysis of some 590 of the donors because counts were too low. A later genetic analysis reported fewer N-insertions in productive TCRs among donors in an Asian-associated ancestry cluster than the approximately 670-donor mean. According to a later analysis, most CMV-associated TCR beta chains appeared to be HLA-restricted, and the HLA associations seemed to be driven largely by CMV exposure.

The chain was built from TRBV4-3 and TRBJ2-5, with no D gene named confidently. The sample comprised PBMCs. The clonotype originates from a man aged 25-40 years in good health and CMV-seropositive. The nucleotides are TGCGCCAGCAGCCAAGATACGAGGACCCAGTACTTC. Translation gives CASSQDTRTQYF.